One T cell receptor (beta chain) is described in this entry. Antigen unknown. The data are from a study of cytomegalovirus exposure and HLA in healthy donors. Use of 60 Vbeta and 13 Jbeta primers characterized the PCR. Libraries were prepared by immunoSEQ multiplex PCR; TCRdb keeps only in-frame clonotypes and omits some of them. In the table there are 150,000 or so clones, around 82% of which are singletons. The V end lost 1 base, the J end lost 3 bases, and 17 bases lay between the germline ends. This CDR3 has 17 residues. General study points: Earlier analysis yielded a pattern in which most TCR beta V segments were productive about 90% or about 30% of the time.

The chain employs TRBV5-3 and TRBJ1-5; possibly TRBD1 for D (5 bases). TRBV5-3 is filed as an ORF, its function uncertain. The sequence derives from a woman aged 50 to 60 in good health and CMV-seropositive. Sequencing was carried out using PBMCs. As DNA, the CDR3 is TGTGCCAGAAGCTTGATAGGGGCCGTCCTATTCAATCAGCCCCAGCATTTT. This gives the protein CARSLIGAVLFNQPQHF.